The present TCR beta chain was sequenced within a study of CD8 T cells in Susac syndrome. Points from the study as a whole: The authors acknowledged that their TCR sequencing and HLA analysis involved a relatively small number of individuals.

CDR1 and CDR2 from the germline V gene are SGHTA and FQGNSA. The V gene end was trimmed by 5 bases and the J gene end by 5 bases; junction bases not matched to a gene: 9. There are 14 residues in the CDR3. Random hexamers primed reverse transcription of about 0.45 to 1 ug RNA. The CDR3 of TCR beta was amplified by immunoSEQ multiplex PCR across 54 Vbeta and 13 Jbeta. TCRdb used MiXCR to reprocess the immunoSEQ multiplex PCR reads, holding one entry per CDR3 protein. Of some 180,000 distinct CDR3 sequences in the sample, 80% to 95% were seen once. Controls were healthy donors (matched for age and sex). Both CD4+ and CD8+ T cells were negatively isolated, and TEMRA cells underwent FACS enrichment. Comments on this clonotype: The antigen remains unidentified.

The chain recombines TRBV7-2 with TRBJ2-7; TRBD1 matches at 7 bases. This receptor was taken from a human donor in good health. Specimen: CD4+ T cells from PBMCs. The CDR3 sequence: CASSKQGYINEQYF. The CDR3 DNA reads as TGTGCCAGCAGCAAACAGGGGTATATCAACGAGCAGTACTTC.